This TCR beta chain originates from a study of early T cells in non-severe SARS-CoV-2 infection. Study-level results: VDJdb matching favored anti-spike CD8 responses, missing private and CD4 specificities.

This clonotype was detected only a few times. The target antigen is unknown. Germline V gene data show CDR1 as LGHNA and CDR2 as YSLEER. CDR3 length: 19 amino acids. V was clipped by 0 bases and J by 5 bases, with 20 bases between them. TCRdb ran MiXCR on the 5' RACE reads and lists one entry per CDR3 protein. This table holds tens of thousands of distinct CDR3 sequences, around 5.6% found once. The gene calls are TRBV4-3 and TRBJ1-6; D perhaps matches TRBD1 (6 bases). The TCR was taken from an adult who was a healthcare worker with PCR-confirmed SARS-CoV-2 infection or an uninfected control (not recorded which). The sequencing input was whole blood. The CDR3 spells CASSQDLGAGGKDNSPLHF. The CDR3 bases are TGCGCCAGCAGCCAAGATCTAGGGGCGGGGGGCAAGGATAATTCACCCCTCCACTTT.